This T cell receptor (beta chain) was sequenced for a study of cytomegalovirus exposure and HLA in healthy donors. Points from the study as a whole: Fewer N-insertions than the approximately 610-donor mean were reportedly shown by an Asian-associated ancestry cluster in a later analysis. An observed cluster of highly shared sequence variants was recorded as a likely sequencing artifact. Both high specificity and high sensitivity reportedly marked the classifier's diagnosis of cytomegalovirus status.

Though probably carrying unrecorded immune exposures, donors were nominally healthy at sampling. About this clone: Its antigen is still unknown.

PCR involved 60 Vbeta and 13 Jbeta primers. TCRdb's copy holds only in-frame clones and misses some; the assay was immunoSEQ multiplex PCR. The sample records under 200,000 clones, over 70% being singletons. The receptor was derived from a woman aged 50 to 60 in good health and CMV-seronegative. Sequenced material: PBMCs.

Written as DNA, the CDR3 is TGTGCCAGCAGCAAAAAAGCCGGTAGCTCCTACAATGAGCAGTTCTTC. Protein: CASSKKAGSSYNEQFF. The rearrangement uses TRBV21-1 and TRBJ2-1; TRBD2, the table's D call, lacks a check against the DNA. TRBV21-1 is annotated as a pseudogene. The CDR3 sequence is 16 residues long.